Each of the 28 T cell receptor beta chains below was sequenced from the same sample in a study of CD8 T cells in Susac syndrome. RNA in amounts of roughly 0.5 to 1 ug was reverse transcribed with random hexamers. TCRdb passed the immunoSEQ multiplex PCR reads through MiXCR, listing each CDR3 protein once. The sample has roughly 120,000 distinct CDR3 sequences; about 95% are singletons. Specimen: CD4+ T cells from PBMCs. The receptors come from a human donor with multiple sclerosis.

The genes are TRBV3-1 and TRBJ2-5; D remains unclear. Trimming took off 3 bases at V and 5 bases at J, with 4 bases between the two ends. The CDR3 runs 11 residues. Per germline, CDR1 LGHDT and CDR2 YNNKEL (reference sequence). The CDR3 DNA is TGTGCCAGCAGCCAGATCGAGACCCAGTACTTC. This gives the protein CASSQIETQYF.

The V call is TRBV19, the J call TRBJ1-5, with a possible D match to TRBD1 (6 bases). Germline CDR1 and CDR2: LNHDA and SQIVND (reference sequence). V was trimmed by 3 bases and J by 4 bases, leaving 13 bases between them. This CDR3 comprises 15 residues. The CDR3 nucleotides read TGTGCCAGTAGTATTCCCGGCAGGGGAAATCAGCCCCAGCATTTT. Translating it yields CASSIPGRGNQPQHF. The full variable domain, in which reference TRBV19 and TRBJ1-5 provide the parts outside the CDR3, is DGGITQSPKYLFRKEGQNVTLSCEQNLNHDAMYWYRQDPGQGLRLIYYSQIVNDFQKGDIAEGYSVSREKKESFPLTVTSAQKNPTAFYLCASSIPGRGNQPQHFGDGTRLSIL.

This clonotype was recorded a few times. J is TRBJ2-2 and V is TRBV12-3 or TRBV12-4; D is perhaps TRBD2 (5 bases). There are 13 residues in the CDR3. Deletions cut 3 bases from V and 5 bases from J, with 7 bases between. For the CDR3, the DNA is TGTGCCAGCAGTTTGACGGGGACCGGGGAGCTGTTTTTT. Protein: CASSLTGTGELFF.

This clonotype was seen only a few times. The genes are TRBV6-1 and TRBJ1-2; 8 bases are a match to TRBD1. The CDR3 loop spans 14 amino acids. Germline V gene lookup returns CDR1 MNHNS and CDR2 SASEGT. The junction had 8 bases not matched to a gene; V was cut back by 7 bases and J by 4 bases. The CDR3 loop reads CASKSNRGIYGYTF. In DNA form, the CDR3 reads TGTGCCAGCAAGAGCAACAGGGGGATCTATGGCTACACCTTC.

The rearrangement links TRBV12-3 or TRBV12-4 to TRBJ1-1; a possible D gene is TRBD1 (5 bases). V lost 5 bases and J 8 bases, leaving 12 bases between the germline ends. The CDR3 is made up of 12 amino acids. CDR3 sequence (DNA): TGTGCCAGCAGTATCAGGGAAAGGGAAGCTTTCTTT. Encoded protein: CASSIREREAFF.

This chain joins TRBV27 and TRBJ2-4; TRBD1 matches at 7 bases. The CDR3 covers 14 residues. V was pared by 7 bases and J by 1 base, with 4 bases of the junction left unmatched. CDR1 MNHEY and CDR2 SMNVEV come from the germline V gene (reference sequence). The CDR3 loop reads CASNPTGAKNIQYF. CDR3 coding DNA: TGTGCCAGCAACCCGACAGGGGCCAAAAACATTCAGTACTTC.

This rearrangement joins TRBV29-1 to TRBJ2-1; tentative D call: TRBD2 (7 bases). Germline V gives CDR1 SQVTM, CDR2 ANQGSEA. This CDR3 is built from 14 residues. Trimming shortened V by 3 bases and J by 9 bases, and 18 bases separated the two germline ends. The CDR3 DNA follows: TGCAGCGTTGAGCGTCTAGGGGGGGTGGGTGAGCAGTTCTTC. It codes for CSVERLGGVGEQFF.

The chain links TRBV12-3 or TRBV12-4 to TRBJ1-6; a weak D match, TRBD1 (5 bases). The ends were cut back, 1 base at V and 10 bases at J, with 8 bases in the middle. This CDR3 spans 13 amino acids. The CDR3 region is CASSLGQKSPLHF. The CDR3 nucleotides read TGTGCCAGCAGTTTAGGACAGAAATCACCCCTCCACTTT.

The chain combines TRBV30 with TRBJ2-2, with TRBD1 as a possible D gene (6 bases). V was pared by 0 bases and J by 2 bases, with 10 bases between. The CDR3 sequence is 15 residues long. Germline loops: CDR1 GTSNPN, CDR2 SVGIG (reference sequence). The CDR3 spells CAWSVKQGNTGELFF. CDR3 in DNA: TGTGCCTGGAGTGTAAAACAGGGAAACACCGGGGAGCTGTTTTTT. Supplemented by reference TRBV30 and TRBJ2-2, the full variable domain reads SQTIHQWPATLVQPVGSPLSLECTVEGTSNPNLYWYRQAAGRGLQLLFYSVGIGQISSEVPQNLSASRPQDRQFILSSKKLLLSDSGFYLCAWSVKQGNTGELFFGEGSRLTVL.

The chain is built from TRBV11-2 and TRBJ2-7; TRBD1 matches 10 bases. CDR3 length: 14 amino acids. Germline trimming cut 4 bases from V and 5 bases from J; bases unmatched to any gene: 5. Germline lookup yields CDR1 SGHAT and CDR2 FQNNGV. CDR3 in amino acids: CASSSGQGRNEQYF. In DNA form, the CDR3 reads TGTGCCAGCAGCTCGGGACAGGGGAGGAACGAGCAGTACTTC.

The chain carries TRBV5-4 and TRBJ1-2; unclear D gene. This CDR3 contains 13 residues. The V gene's germline CDR1 is SGHNT and CDR2 YYREEE (reference sequence). V was clipped by 1 base and J by 2 bases, with 6 bases between them. The CDR3: CASSLPKNYGYTF. CDR3 coding DNA: TGTGCCAGCAGCTTGCCAAAGAACTATGGCTACACCTTC.

The chain couples TRBV20-1 to TRBJ2-2; D is unresolved. This CDR3 contains 12 residues. Germline assignment: CDR1 DFQATT and CDR2 SNEGSKA (reference sequence). Trimming cost V 1 base and J 3 bases, with 3 bases left between them. The CDR3 sequence: CSARADTGELFF. The DNA for the CDR3 is TGCAGTGCTAGAGCCGACACCGGGGAGCTGTTTTTT.

The chain joins TRBV10-3 to TRBJ2-7; 10 bases are a match to TRBD2. V lost 5 bases to trimming and J lost 4 bases; unmatched junction nucleotides: 8. Per the germline V gene, CDR1 is ENHRY and CDR2 is SYGVKD. This CDR3 has 15 residues. CDR3 in amino acids: CAISLNSGRSYEQYF. CDR3 DNA sequence: TGTGCCATCAGTCTGAATAGCGGGAGGTCGTACGAGCAGTACTTC.

The J gene is TRBJ1-2, the V gene TRBV4-1; D gene unclear. Germline lookup yields CDR1 MGHRA and CDR2 YSYEKL. Trimming pared 0 bases from V and 7 bases from J, leaving 6 bases between. The CDR3 is 12 amino acids. The CDR3 sequence: CASSQDYRGYTF. CDR3 nucleotide sequence: TGCGCCAGCAGCCAAGACTACCGTGGCTACACCTTC.

The V and J genes are TRBV6-5 and TRBJ1-1, with D uncertain. Germline V CDR1 and CDR2: MNHEY, SVGAGI. Trimming cost V 0 bases and J 3 bases, with 11 bases left between them. The CDR3 has 15 residues. DNA of the CDR3: TGTGCCAGCAGTTACTCGTGGCCTGGGGACACTGAAGCTTTCTTT. This gives the protein CASSYSWPGDTEAFF.

J is TRBJ2-1 and V is TRBV29-1, with D unclear. The germline CDR1 and CDR2 sequences are SQVTM and ANQGSEA. The CDR3 has 11 amino acids. V dropped 5 bases and J dropped 9 bases, with 11 bases sitting between them. The CDR3 sequence is CSVFSWGEQFF. CDR3 nucleotides: TGCAGCGTTTTTTCCTGGGGTGAGCAGTTCTTC.

This clonotype was observed a single time. The chain recombines TRBV20-1 with TRBJ1-3; D uncertain. Germline CDR1 and CDR2: DFQATT and SNEGSKA (reference sequence). Trimming removed 5 bases from V and 4 bases from J, with 15 bases in between. The CDR3 covers 14 residues. The DNA of the CDR3 is TGCAGTGCTTCCCCCGGGTGGAGGGGAAACACCATATATTTT. As protein: CSASPGWRGNTIYF.

This chain connects TRBV2 to TRBJ2-7; 8 bases are a match to TRBD2. J gave up 5 bases and V 4 bases, and 10 bases lay outside the gene matches. The CDR3 totals 15 residues. CDR1 SNHLY and CDR2 FYNNEI come from the germline V gene. The CDR3 loop reads CASSAGGRSVDEQYF. The CDR3 nucleotides are TGTGCCAGCAGTGCGGGCGGGAGGAGTGTCGACGAGCAGTACTTC.

In this sample, this clonotype turned up once. This sequence joins TRBV30 and TRBJ1-5; D perhaps matches TRBD1 (5 bases). V was cut by 4 bases and J by 11 bases, with 15 bases left in between. Germline lookup yields CDR1 GTSNPN and CDR2 SVGIG (reference sequence). The CDR3 runs 12 residues. The CDR3 nucleotides read TGTGCCTGGAAGGACGGGGGAATGTCCCAGCATTTT. Its protein is CAWKDGGMSQHF.

V and J are TRBV11-2 and TRBJ1-2; 11 nucleotides agree with TRBD1. The CDR3 length is 14 residues. V lost 10 bases, J lost 5 bases, and 9 bases stayed unmatched. In germline, CDR1 is SGHAT, CDR2 FQNNGV. CDR3 sequence (DNA): TGTGCCACTACCTTGGGACAGGGGGATTATGGCTACACCTTC. Its translation: CATTLGQGDYGYTF.

The rearrangement joins TRBV6-6 to TRBJ1-1; 8 bases align to TRBD1. CDR3 size: 16 residues. V was clipped by 0 bases and J by 4 bases; unmatched bases: 7. In germline, CDR1 is MNHNY, CDR2 SVGAGI (reference sequence). The CDR3 here is CASSYSQGAGGTEAFF. Written as DNA, the CDR3 is TGTGCCAGCAGTTACTCGCAGGGGGCGGGTGGCACTGAAGCTTTCTTT.

The chain couples TRBV2 to TRBJ1-1; 10 nucleotides match TRBD1. The V gene's germline CDR1 is SNHLY and CDR2 FYNNEI. The V segment lost 7 bases and the J segment 7 bases; nucleotides outside the gene matches: 6. The length of the CDR3 is 13 residues. CDR3 region: CASTRDRGFEAFF. The CDR3 DNA reads TGTGCCAGCACCAGGGACAGGGGATTTGAAGCTTTCTTT. Full variable domain (missing parts from reference TRBV2 and TRBJ1-1): EPEVTQTPSHQVTQMGQEVILRCVPISNHLYFYWYRQILGQKVEFLVSFYNNEISEKSEIFDDQFSVERPDGSNFTLKIRSTKLEDSAMYFCASTRDRGFEAFFGQGTRLTVV.

The J gene is TRBJ2-3, the V gene TRBV3-1; 8 bases are a match to TRBD1. The V and J ends lost 3 bases and 4 bases, in that order; junction bases with no gene match: 3. CDR3 size: 14 residues. The V gene's germline CDR1 is LGHDT and CDR2 YNNKEL (reference sequence). CDR3 DNA sequence: TGTGCCAGCAGCCACGGCAGGGGGCCAGATACGCAGTATTTT. Translation: CASSHGRGPDTQYF.

In its sample, this clonotype was seen once. This chain joins TRBV18 and TRBJ2-2, with D uncertain. This CDR3 comprises 15 residues. V was clipped by 3 bases and J by 1 base, with 9 bases between them. Per the germline V gene, CDR1 is KGHSH and CDR2 is LQKENI. The CDR3 DNA is TGTGCCAGCTCACCCTTGGCGAAGAACACCGGGGAGCTGTTTTTT. This encodes CASSPLAKNTGELFF.

The chain uses TRBV3-1 and TRBJ2-3, with a possible D match to TRBD1 (7 bases). CDR1 and CDR2 from the germline V gene are LGHDT and YNNKEL (reference sequence). The CDR3 totals 15 residues. V was trimmed by 6 bases and J by 2 bases, leaving 15 bases between them. The CDR3 nucleotides are TGTGCCAGCAGTCGCGGGACAGTTTCCACAGATACGCAGTATTTT. Amino acids: CASSRGTVSTDTQYF.

V and J are TRBV5-4 and TRBJ1-2, with D tentatively TRBD1 (6 bases). V lost 0 bases and J lost 6, with 18 bases in between. Germline CDR1 is SGHNT and CDR2 is YYREEE (reference sequence). The CDR3 is made up of 16 amino acids. The CDR3 bases are TGTGCCAGCAGCTTGGTTCCAGGGGATTTAAGGGATGGCTACACCTTC. It encodes CASSLVPGDLRDGYTF.

V gene TRBV3-1 combines with J gene TRBJ2-2; D may be TRBD1 (5 bases). The CDR3 has 15 amino acids. Germline V gives CDR1 LGHDT, CDR2 YNNKEL (reference sequence). Trimming removed 2 bases from V and 7 bases from J, with 14 bases in between. The CDR3 loop reads CASSQLLQGIGELFF. In nucleotides, the CDR3 is TGTGCCAGCAGCCAACTCTTGCAGGGAATCGGGGAGCTGTTTTTT.

This chain links TRBV7-2 with TRBJ2-1, with D unclear. Germline CDR1 SGHTA, CDR2 FQGNSA. V gave up 5 bases and J gave up 5 bases, with 10 bases separating them. This CDR3 has 13 residues. The CDR3 reads CASSLRRDNEQFF. CDR3 in DNA: TGTGCCAGCAGCCTGCGCCGGGACAATGAGCAGTTCTTC.